The sequence of this TCR beta chain was determined in a study of blood T cells in healthy people across ages (dated by TCRdb to between 2014 and 2017). Study-wide context: In model experiments, template switching captured about one uniquely barcoded TCR beta cDNA molecule for every two T cells. The study analyzed two additional independent replicas of 1 million unique cDNA reads from the same blood draw for two donors, one aged 18 to 30 and one aged 80 or older. Age-related changes in TCR beta repertoire diversity were measured in the study by deep sequencing normalized with unique cDNA molecular identifiers. To avoid experimental bias, donors of different ages were spread randomly across the sequencing lanes. The donors were divided into four age groups: young (average about 16 years), middle-aged (about 39), aged (around 67) and long-lived (more than 75).

Paper-wide results and their limitations: Since profiling was done on bulk unsorted PBMCs, naive and antigen-experienced compartments could not be conclusively compared. A strong correlation was found between observed TCR beta diversity and the percentage of naive T cells measured by flow cytometry. Observed TCR beta diversity per million T cells fell roughly linearly with age, and a significant reduction was already apparent by age approximately 41. Compared with the aged group, the long-lived group had more naive CD4+ T cells, fewer expanded clones and increased TCR diversity, a pattern suggesting age selection. Total diversity estimates from one million sequenced T cells were considered lower bounds and underestimates. The CMV infection status of donors was not known, potentially confounding age-related changes in expanded clonotypes.

The CDR3 measures 14 amino acids from cysteine to phenylalanine. CDR3 DNA only is kept here, 42 bases in frame from base 1. CDR1 and CDR2 (SGDLS, YYNGEE) derive from the germline V gene. About this clonotype: Its cognate antigen has yet to be identified. The germline gene is not matched at one end of the junction; a read error may be the cause.

Systemically healthy Caucasian individuals from Russia, some 40 in total and aged roughly 6 to 90 years, were included as donors. Ten milliliters of peripheral blood were drawn from each donor into EDTA-treated Vacutainer tubes. Ficoll-Paque density-gradient centrifugation was used to isolate PBMCs, with at least 6.5 million per sample. Trizol reagent was used to extract total RNA from the PBMCs, yielding at least 6 micrograms per sample. For every donor, flow cytometry on a PBMC aliquot measured the percentage of naive CD45RAhigh/CD27high T cells. To prepare the library, 5' RACE was applied. The listed sequencing device is Illumina HiSeq 2500. A second roughly 7 to 11 cycle PCR used a sample-barcoded 5' primer and a J-beta primer mix. A unique molecular identifier was introduced onto each TCR beta cDNA molecule by a template-switch 5' adaptor carrying 12 random nucleotides. Each sample yielded at least 3 million CDR3-containing paired-end reads. All of the RNA was converted into first-strand cDNA using the Mint cDNA synthesis kit, with a TRBC-specific oligonucleotide serving as the primer. After uracil-DNA glycosylase treatment, a first 18-cycle PCR used universal primers M1SS and BC2_uni_R on all cDNA. The authors processed their data as follows. For normalization, 1 million high-quality reads were randomly selected from each sample, with every read carrying a distinct molecular identifier. Instead of being binned into consensus sequences, reads that shared molecular identifiers were thrown out. MiTCR, run with a Q25 quality threshold and the strictest error-elimination algorithm, handled CDR3 identification, clonotype clustering and error correction. Lower-bound total TCR beta diversity was estimated with a nonparametric unseen species model using Euler transformation. Using fastp trimming at Q25 and MiXCR clonotype assembly, TCRdb reanalyzed the public sequencing data and kept in-frame beta chains. Identical CDR3 proteins give one entry, which carries the most common genes and DNA. The V and J calls reflect TCRdb's pipeline rather than the authors' work. The sample has about 670,000 distinct CDR3 sequences on record, around 41% of them singletons. The ten largest clones take up about 30% of the sample.

The source material was blood. Here the chain combines TRBV9 and TRBJ2-1, and TRBD2 matches 9 of the central bases. This receptor was taken from an elderly man in good health. The CDR3 protein: CANSDSGRVYEQFF. In nucleotides, the sequence is TGTGCCAACAGCGATAGCGGGAGAGTCTATGAGCAGTTCTTC.